The clone carrying this TCR beta chain showed up just a few times. The entry originates in a study of blood T cells in healthy people across ages. Overall study context: About one barcoded beta molecule per two T cells was the capture yield of template switching.

The second PCR ran about 6 to 11 cycles with a sample-barcoded 5' primer and J-beta primers. Carrying 12 random nucleotides, a template-switch adaptor labeled each individual cDNA molecule. Each CDR3 protein gets one entry after TCRdb re-called the 5' RACE reads with MiXCR. The table has 710,000 or so distinct CDR3 sequences, about 20% seen once. Germline-derived CDR1 and CDR2 are SGHDN and FVKESK. CDR3 length: 14 amino acids. The rearrangement links TRBV14 to TRBJ2-5; D is unresolved. The assigned J gene may be wrong: the sequence end matches TRBJ2-1 better. The specimen was blood. The receptor was derived from a man in his 70s in good health. The CDR3 nucleotides read TGTGCCAGCAGCCAAGATCCAGCCTTGGGTGAGCAGTTCTTC. Translated: CASSQDPALGEQFF.